One and the same sample provided the 15 T cell receptor beta chains below, sequenced in a study of T cell changes during pregnancy in multiple sclerosis. Only in-frame clones appear in the TCRdb table, and some are missing; sequencing was by immunoSEQ multiplex PCR. The sample records about 97,000 clones, 90% being singletons. The specimen was peripheral blood, collected in the second trimester of pregnancy. The receptors stem from a female donor in good health, enrolled as a control in a pregnancy study.

This rearrangement joins TRBV6-6 to TRBJ2-7; TRBD1 matches 10 bases. The CDR3 has 15 residues. Trimming at V came to 6 bases and at J to 6 bases, leaving 11 bases not matched to a gene. Germline V lookup: CDR1 MNHNY, CDR2 SVGAGI (reference sequence). CDR3 in DNA: TGTGCCAGCAGCCCCGGGACAGGGGAAATCGGCGAGCAGTACTTC. Its protein is CASSPGTGEIGEQYF.

The chain employs TRBV5-1 and TRBJ2-1; 9 bases map to TRBD1. Germline CDR1 reads SGHRS; CDR2 reads YFSETQ. V dropped 4 bases and J dropped 7; count of bases not matched to a gene: 6. CDR3 length: 14 amino acids. In DNA form, the CDR3 reads TGCGCCAGCAGCCCCCGGGACAGGGATAATGAGCAGTTCTTC. It specifies CASSPRDRDNEQFF. The complete variable domain, with remaining parts taken from reference TRBV5-1 and TRBJ2-1, reads KAGVTQTPRYLIKTRGQQVTLSCSPISGHRSVSWYQQTPGQGLQFLFEYFSETQRNKGNFPGRFSGRQFSNSRSEMNVSTLELGDSALYLCASSPRDRDNEQFFGPGTRLTVL.

The table lists this clone with a few counts. The rearrangement uses TRBV4-2 and TRBJ1-4, with 8 bases that match TRBD1. The CDR3 consists of 16 residues. Per germline, CDR1 LGHNA and CDR2 YNFKEQ. Unmatched junction bases numbered 11, after V lost 4 bases and J lost 7 bases. CDR3 protein: CASSLPGGTGPEKLFF. DNA for the CDR3: TGTGCCAGCAGCCTCCCAGGTGGGACAGGACCTGAAAAACTGTTTTTT.

This rearrangement joins TRBV5-4 to TRBJ2-1; D may be TRBD1 (6 bases). The germline V gene encodes CDR1 SGHNT and CDR2 YYREEE (reference sequence). The CDR3 consists of 13 residues. Trimming left V 1 base short and J 7 bases short, with 9 bases between. This CDR3 is CASSLTGMNEQFF. CDR3 in DNA: TGTGCCAGCAGCTTGACAGGGATGAATGAGCAGTTCTTC.

V usage is TRBV11-2 and J usage is TRBJ2-3, with TRBD2 matching 12 bases. Germline CDR1 SGHAT, CDR2 FQNNGV. The ends lost 3 bases at V and 8 bases at J; junction bases unmatched: 9. The CDR3 length is 16 residues. The CDR3 protein is CASSFGLAGGPGTQYF. CDR3 coding DNA: TGTGCCAGCAGCTTTGGGCTAGCGGGAGGGCCGGGTACGCAGTATTTT.

The chain recombines TRBV6-5 with TRBJ1-3; the D gene is possibly TRBD1 (6 bases). V gave up 2 bases and J gave up 2 bases, with 10 bases separating them. The CDR3 is 15 amino acids. Germline loops: CDR1 MNHEY, CDR2 SVGAGI. The CDR3: CASSYATGTGNTIYF. DNA of the CDR3: TGTGCCAGCAGTTACGCCACAGGGACTGGAAACACCATATATTTT.

This chain links TRBV6-5 with TRBJ1-5, with a tentative D call TRBD1 (5 bases). The V gene lost 0 bases and the J gene lost 5 bases, with 8 bases spanning the gap. Germline CDR1 and CDR2: MNHEY and SVGAGI. The CDR3 totals 14 residues. The CDR3 loop reads CASSYSWGDQPQHF. The CDR3 DNA sequence: TGTGCCAGCAGTTACTCCTGGGGCGATCAGCCCCAGCATTTT.

The V call is TRBV6-6, the J call TRBJ2-3; D not certain. This CDR3 spans 13 amino acids. CDR1 and CDR2 (germline): MNHNY, SVGAGI (reference sequence). The germline V and J ends were trimmed by 2 bases and 3 bases, with 6 bases remaining between them. The CDR3 here is CASSYVATDTQYF. For the CDR3, the DNA is TGTGCCAGCAGTTACGTCGCGACAGATACGCAGTATTTT.

The V and J genes are TRBV9 and TRBJ2-5; tentative D call: TRBD2 (6 bases). The V end lost 4 bases, the J end lost 5 bases, and 15 bases lay between the germline ends. The germline gives CDR1 SGDLS, CDR2 YYNGEE. The CDR3 has 14 residues. CDR3 residues: CASSPTGVGETQYF. The CDR3 coding sequence is TGTGCCAGCAGCCCAACGGGGGTGGGCGAGACCCAGTACTTC. The variable domain in full, completed from reference TRBV9 and TRBJ2-5, reads DSGVTQTPKHLITATGQRVTLRCSPRSGDLSVYWYQQSLDQGLQFLIQYYNGEERAKGNILERFSAQQFPDLHSELNLSSLELGDSALYFCASSPTGVGETQYFGPGTRLLVL.

This clone came up once. The J gene is TRBJ2-7, the V gene TRBV19, with a tentative D call TRBD1 (6 bases). CDR3 length: 15 residues. CDR1 is LNHDA, CDR2 SQIVND, per germline (reference sequence). Trimming left V 3 bases short and J 7 bases short, with 19 bases between. CDR3: CASSIVGAGVREQYF. The CDR3, as DNA: TGTGCCAGTAGTATTGTAGGGGCAGGGGTTCGGGAGCAGTACTTC.

CDR3 nucleotides: TGTGCCAGTCTACCCGGACAGGGGTTTTCACCCCTCCACTTT. It codes for CASLPGQGFSPLHF. The V gene is TRBV19, the J gene TRBJ1-6; 9 bases fit TRBD1. V lost 8 bases, J lost 9 bases, and 8 bases stayed unmatched. Germline loops: CDR1 LNHDA, CDR2 SQIVND (reference sequence). The CDR3 contains 14 residues.

V and J are TRBV7-9 and TRBJ2-1; TRBD2 aligns across 11 bases. Germline V gene data show CDR1 as SEHNR and CDR2 as FQNEAQ (reference sequence). The CDR3 runs 17 residues. V trimming: 4 bases; J trimming: 4 bases; junction bases outside the gene matches: 9. The CDR3 sequence is CASSSSSGRPQYNEQFF. In DNA form, the CDR3 reads TGTGCCAGCAGCTCGTCTAGCGGGAGGCCCCAATACAATGAGCAGTTCTTC.

This rearrangement joins TRBV15 to TRBJ2-7, with 10 positions matching TRBD1. The junction had 6 bases not matched to a gene; V was cut back by 3 bases and J by 1 base. The germline V gene encodes CDR1 LNHNV and CDR2 YYDKDF (reference sequence). The CDR3 has 16 amino acids. As DNA, the CDR3 is TGTGCCACCAGCAGGGTACCGGGACAGGGGTCCTACGAGCAGTACTTC. This gives the protein CATSRVPGQGSYEQYF.

The genes are TRBV12-5 and TRBJ1-6; possible D gene TRBD1, 6 bases. V was pared by 0 bases and J by 10 bases, with 16 bases between. The CDR3 contains 16 residues. Germline V gene sequence: CDR1 LGHNT, CDR2 FRNRAP. The CDR3: CASGLVLSGGGSPLHF. In DNA form, the CDR3 reads TGTGCTAGTGGTTTGGTACTGTCGGGAGGGGGGTCACCCCTCCACTTT.

The chain carries TRBV11-3 and TRBJ2-5; no reliable D call. Germline lookup yields CDR1 SGHNT and CDR2 YENEEA. This CDR3 region has 12 residues. With 1 base removed from V and 5 bases from J, the gap between germline ends came to 5 bases. CDR3 DNA sequence: TGTGCCAGCAGCTTAGGGCGGGAGACCCAGTACTTC. Residues: CASSLGRETQYF.